This T cell receptor beta chain appears in the sequencing data of a study of blood T cell repertoires in COVID-19. Across the whole study: Sources were T cells, B-cell-depleted T cells, or PBMCs; the material itself was cDNA or gDNA.

This clone was detected only a few times. V was shortened by 0 bases and J by 2 bases, with 11 bases between the two germline ends. CDR1 is SGHRS, CDR2 YFSETQ, per germline. There are 15 residues in the CDR3. The Seattle site enrolled patients during active infection and followed them longitudinally. Per the original methods: Reference gene primer amplification gave nucleated cell count estimates. Here immunoSEQ multiplex PCR was the method, and the copy in TCRdb shows in-frame clones only, minus some. V and J calls and clone size follow that table, whereas D and trimming were derived from the DNA. The sample yields 200,000 to 250,000 clones, under 90% seen once.

This receptor was identified in a woman of 80 years or more with COVID-19, enrolled during active disease. This chain uses TRBV5-1 with TRBJ1-2, with D possibly being TRBD1 (5 bases). The sequencing input was peripheral blood. CDR3 sequence (DNA): TGCGCCAGCAGCTTGGTAGGGGCCATAAACTATGGCTACACCTTC. Protein product: CASSLVGAINYGYTF. Together with reference TRBV5-1 and TRBJ1-2, the CDR3 gives the full variable domain: KAGVTQTPRYLIKTRGQQVTLSCSPISGHRSVSWYQQTPGQGLQFLFEYFSETQRNKGNFPGRFSGRQFSNSRSEMNVSTLELGDSALYLCASSLVGAINYGYTFGSGTRLTVV.